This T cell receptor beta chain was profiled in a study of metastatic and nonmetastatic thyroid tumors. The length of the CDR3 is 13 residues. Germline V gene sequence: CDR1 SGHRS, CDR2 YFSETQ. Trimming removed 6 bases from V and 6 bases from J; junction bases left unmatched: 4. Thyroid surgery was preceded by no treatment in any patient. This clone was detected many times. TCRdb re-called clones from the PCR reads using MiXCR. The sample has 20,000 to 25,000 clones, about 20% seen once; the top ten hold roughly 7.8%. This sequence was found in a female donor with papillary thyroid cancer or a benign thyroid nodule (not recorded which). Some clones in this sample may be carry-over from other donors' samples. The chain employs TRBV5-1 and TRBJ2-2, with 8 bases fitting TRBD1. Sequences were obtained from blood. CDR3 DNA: TGCGCCAGCACTGACAGGGGAGCCGGGGAGCTGTTTTTT. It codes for CASTDRGAGELFF. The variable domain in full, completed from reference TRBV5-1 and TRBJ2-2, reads KAGVTQTPRYLIKTRGQQVTLSCSPISGHRSVSWYQQTPGQGLQFLFEYFSETQRNKGNFPGRFSGRQFSNSRSEMNVSTLELGDSALYLCASTDRGAGELFFGEGSRLTVL.